This is a list of T cell receptor beta chains from one sample in a study of spatial heterogeneity in lung cancer. TCRdb re-derived calls from the 5' RACE reads in MiXCR, one entry per CDR3 protein. The sample lists about 12,000 distinct CDR3 sequences, about a sixth occurring once. The sample here was PBMCs, taken at surgery. All receptors derive from a male donor with early-stage non-small cell lung cancer. Each CDR3 is given with its conserved first and last residue.

j_gene: TRBJ2-7
v_gene: TRBV28
CDR3aa: CASSSPRDTYEQYF

j_gene: TRBJ2-5
v_gene: TRBV20-1
CDR3aa: CSASSRTSVETQYF

j_gene: TRBJ2-7
v_gene: TRBV20-1
CDR3aa: CSALARQRDYEQYF

j_gene: TRBJ1-2
v_gene: TRBV7-8
CDR3aa: CASSSNRADNYGYTF

j_gene: TRBJ1-1
v_gene: TRBV18
CDR3aa: CASSVLENTEAFF

j_gene: TRBJ2-2
v_gene: TRBV10-3
CDR3aa: CAISRDRTYTGELFF

j_gene: TRBJ2-4
v_gene: TRBV29-1
CDR3aa: CSGGNSEGIQYF

j_gene: TRBJ1-5
v_gene: TRBV9
CDR3aa: CASSAGSNQPQHF

j_gene: TRBJ2-5
v_gene: TRBV29-1
CDR3aa: CSSGGETQYF

j_gene: TRBJ2-7
v_gene: TRBV20-1
CDR3aa: CSARPGTADEQYF

j_gene: TRBJ1-6
v_gene: TRBV27
CDR3aa: CASSNRQPYSYNSPLHF

j_gene: TRBJ2-3
v_gene: TRBV18
CDR3aa: CASSRPKREGADTQYF

j_gene: TRBJ2-1
v_gene: TRBV19
CDR3aa: CAAGDSHGSSYNEQFF

j_gene: TRBJ2-1
v_gene: TRBV30
CDR3aa: CAWRLLPGQAQFF

j_gene: TRBJ2-1
v_gene: TRBV7-8
CDR3aa: CASSPRASGRDNEQFF

j_gene: TRBJ2-3
v_gene: TRBV5-1
CDR3aa: CASQKEDAGYTDTQYF

j_gene: TRBJ2-4
v_gene: TRBV6-5
CDR3aa: CASSYSTTSGEIPYF

j_gene: TRBJ2-3
v_gene: TRBV29-1
CDR3aa: CSVEVVGDTQYF

j_gene: TRBJ2-5
v_gene: TRBV2
CDR3aa: CASATGFAETQYF

j_gene: TRBJ1-3
v_gene: TRBV28
CDR3aa: CASSLRWAPFSGNTIYF

j_gene: TRBJ1-5
v_gene: TRBV6-1
CDR3aa: CATILRGDQPQHF

j_gene: TRBJ2-2
v_gene: TRBV7-3
CDR3aa: CASSSSTGGTGELFF